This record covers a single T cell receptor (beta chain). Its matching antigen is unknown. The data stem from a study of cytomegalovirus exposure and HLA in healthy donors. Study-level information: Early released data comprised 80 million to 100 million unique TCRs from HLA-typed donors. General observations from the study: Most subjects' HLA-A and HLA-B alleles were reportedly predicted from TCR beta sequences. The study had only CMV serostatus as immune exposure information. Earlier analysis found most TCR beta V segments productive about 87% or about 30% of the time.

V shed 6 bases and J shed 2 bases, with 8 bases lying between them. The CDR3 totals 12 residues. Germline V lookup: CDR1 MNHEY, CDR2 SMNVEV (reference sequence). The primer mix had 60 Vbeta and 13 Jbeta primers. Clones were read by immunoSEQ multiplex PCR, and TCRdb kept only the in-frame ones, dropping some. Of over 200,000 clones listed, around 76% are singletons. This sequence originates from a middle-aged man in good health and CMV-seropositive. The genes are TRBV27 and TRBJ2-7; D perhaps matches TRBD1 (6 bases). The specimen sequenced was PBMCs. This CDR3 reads CASRDRAYEQYF. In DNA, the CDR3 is TGTGCCAGCAGGGACAGAGCCTACGAGCAGTACTTC.